This T cell receptor beta chain was obtained from a study of blood T cells in healthy people across ages. Primed by a sample-barcoded 5' primer and a J-beta primer mix, a second PCR proceeded for roughly 7 to 11 cycles. Each cDNA molecule carried a tag from a template-switch adaptor that contained 12 random nucleotides. One entry per CDR3 protein, called by TCRdb with MiXCR from the 5' RACE reads. Of some 1,800,000 distinct CDR3 sequences in the sample, roughly two fifths are singletons; the top ten hold 23%. Notes on this clonotype: As yet, its antigen is unknown.

This CDR3 is 14 amino acids long. Trimming cost V 4 bases and J 8 bases, with 17 bases left between them. Germline values: CDR1 SGHDN, CDR2 FVKESK. Study observations and caveats: It was found that TCR beta diversity correlated strongly with the percentage of naive T cells. Whereas aged donors had fewer naive CD4+ cells, long-lived donors had more of them and higher diversity.

This receptor was taken from a human donor in good health. Sequencing used blood. The V and J genes are TRBV14 and TRBJ1-2; a weak D match, TRBD1 (6 bases). The CDR3 loop reads CASSLGVGAYGYTF. The CDR3 bases are TGTGCCAGCAGCCTAGGAGTGGGGGCATACGGCTACACCTTC.